This note documents a single T cell receptor beta chain sequence. In the authors' methods: Amplified reference gene primers provided the basis for estimating nucleated cell counts. Data came from immunoSEQ multiplex PCR; TCRdb stores just in-frame clones and leaves some out. D and trimming come from the DNA, and the V and J calls and clone size come from that table. This repertoire shows about 290,000 clones, around four fifths found once; its top ten account for approximately 4.1%. Germline V CDR1 and CDR2: MNHEY, SVGAGI. Trimming took off 6 bases at V and 3 bases at J, with 12 bases between the two ends. The CDR3 contains 13 residues. The data belong to a study of blood T cell repertoires in COVID-19. As for the study in general: The origin of the acute and convalescent COVID-19 samples was the United States, Italy and Spain. T cells, B-cell-depleted T cells, or PBMCs supplied cDNA or gDNA.

This receptor was obtained from a woman aged 45-65 years with active or convalescent COVID-19. Sample: peripheral blood. V gene TRBV6-5 combines with J gene TRBJ2-7, with D tentatively TRBD2 (6 bases). The CDR3 region is CASSNRGNYEQYF. The CDR3 DNA is TGTGCCAGCAGCAACCGGGGGAACTACGAGCAGTACTTC.